Listed below are T cell receptor beta chains from one sample, sequenced in a study of vaccination and CD4 T cells after COVID-19. Their recognized antigens are unknown. TCRdb reanalysed the PCR reads using MiXCR and keeps one entry per CDR3 protein. The sample has around 13,000 distinct CDR3 sequences; around 40% are singletons. Sequencing was done on a sample of CD4+ T cells from blood, cultured in vitro. These receptors came from a human donor who had recovered from COVID-19. CDR3s include the opening cysteine and the closing phenylalanine or tryptophan. Each record gives: J gene, D gene, clone size, V gene, CDR3 DNA, CDR3 protein. The D gene is left open where the match is weak. Clone sizes are given selectively: once, few, many, or a class where the clone is expanded.

>TRBJ1-2|NA|NA|TRBV3-1
TGTGCCAGCAGCCCGGGGCGAAACTATGGCTACACCTTC
CASSPGRNYGYTF
>TRBJ2-3|NA|NA|TRBV7-2
TGTGCCAGCAGCTTATTCGGACCCTTGGCCACAGATACGCAGTATTTT
CASSLFGPLATDTQYF
>TRBJ2-7|NA|NA|TRBV21-1
TGTGCCAGCTGCAGTTCTGAGCAGTACTTC
CASCSSEQYF
>TRBJ1-3|NA|NA|TRBV12-3/TRBV12-4
TGTGCCAGCAGTGGGTACAGTGCAATCTCTGGAAACACCATATATTTT
CASSGYSAISGNTIYF
>TRBJ1-2|NA|few|TRBV7-9
TGTGCCAGCAGCTTAACTCAGAACAGGGTTATCGGCTACACCTTC
CASSLTQNRVIGYTF
>TRBJ2-1|NA|NA|TRBV7-2
TGTGCCAGCAGCCTACCCCATAGGCTGTCCACCTACAATGAGCAGTTCTTC
CASSLPHRLSTYNEQFF
>TRBJ1-1|TRBD1|NA|TRBV2
TGTGCCAGCAGGGGTACAGGGGGCAGGGCTGAAGCTTTCTTT
CASRGTGGRAEAFF
>TRBJ2-2|TRBD1|NA|TRBV7-7
TGTGCCAGCACCGCGGGACAGGGATCCCTTACGAACACCGGGGAGCTGTTTTTT
CASTAGQGSLTNTGELFF
>TRBJ1-5|TRBD1|NA|TRBV7-2
TGTGCCAGCAGCTTCCAGGGGGGTGGGAATCAGCCCCAGCATTTT
CASSFQGGGNQPQHF
>TRBJ2-7|NA|NA|TRBV12-3/TRBV12-4
TGTGCCAGCAGTCCTACCGACAGGCTCCCCTACGAGCAGTACTTC
CASSPTDRLPYEQYF
>TRBJ2-1|TRBD2|NA|TRBV4-1
TGCGCCAGCAGCCAAGATCCTAGCGGGGGCAGCTCCTACAATGAGCAGTTCTTC
CASSQDPSGGSSYNEQFF
>TRBJ2-3|NA|few|TRBV20-1
TGCAGTGCTAGAGTCGGGGAATCTTACACAGATACGCAGTATTTT
CSARVGESYTDTQYF
>TRBJ2-5|NA|NA|TRBV11-2
TGTGCCAGCAGCTTAGACCGCCAAGAGACCCAGTACTTC
CASSLDRQETQYF
>TRBJ1-1|NA|NA|TRBV29-1
TGCAGCGGACTCAGGGGACAGAACACTGAAGCTTTCTTT
CSGLRGQNTEAFF
>TRBJ1-2|NA|NA|TRBV3-1
TGTGCCAGCACCCTACAGGGTTATGGCTACACCTTC
CASTLQGYGYTF
>TRBJ1-1|NA|NA|TRBV6-5
TGTGCCAGCAGTTACCGGCGGACTGAAAACACTGAAGCTTTCTTT
CASSYRRTENTEAFF
>TRBJ2-7|NA|NA|TRBV6-1
TGTGCCAGCAGCCCGACCTCTGGCCCCTACGAGCAGTACTTC
CASSPTSGPYEQYF
>TRBJ2-2|NA|few|TRBV7-7
TGTGCCTCAGCAGGGGCGTCCGGGGAGCTGTTTTTT
CASAGASGELFF
>TRBJ2-7|TRBD1|few|TRBV7-9
TGTGCCAGCAGTTTTCAGGGGGTGTCTGGGTCCTACGAGCAGTACTTC
CASSFQGVSGSYEQYF
>TRBJ2-2|TRBD2|NA|TRBV7-9
TGTGCCAGCAGATCAGGGAGGCTAGCGGGGGCCTTGAACACCGGGGAGCTGTTTTTT
CASRSGRLAGALNTGELFF
>TRBJ2-5|TRBD1|NA|TRBV29-1
TGCAGCGTTGTTCGAAACAGGGGGCCGGTGACCCAGTACTTC
CSVVRNRGPVTQYF
>TRBJ1-1|NA|few|TRBV11-3
TGTGCCAGCAGCTGGAGGACAGACGACATATCCAACACTGAAGCTTTCTTT
CASSWRTDDISNTEAFF
>TRBJ1-2|NA|NA|TRBV30
TGTGCCTCGAGAGATTGGGACTATGGCTACACCTTC
CASRDWDYGYTF
>TRBJ2-2|TRBD2|NA|TRBV6-1
TGTGCCAGCAGGAACGGGGGAGGGGCTGGGGAGCTGTTTTTT
CASRNGGGAGELFF
>TRBJ2-4|TRBD2|few|TRBV7-2
TGTGCCAGCGGCGGGCGGGGGAAAAACATTCAGTACTTC
CASGGRGKNIQYF
>TRBJ2-6|NA|few|TRBV27
TGTGCCACCCTGAGCTCTGGGGCCAACGTCCTGACTTTC
CATLSSGANVLTF
>TRBJ2-2|NA|once|TRBV19
TGTGCCAGTAGTACCAGGGGGGCCCCCGGGGAGCTGTTTTTT
CASSTRGAPGELFF
>TRBJ2-1|NA|NA|TRBV20-1
TGCAGTGCTAGAGCGCCGAACAATGAGCAGTTCTTC
CSARAPNNEQFF
>TRBJ2-3|TRBD1|few|TRBV7-9
TGTGCCAGCAGCTTAGCGACAGGGGGCCGTGCAGATACGCAGTATTTT
CASSLATGGRADTQYF
>TRBJ1-3|NA|NA|TRBV6-5
TGTGCCAGCAGTTACTCCCTAAGGACCCATGACCGGTCCTCTACTGGAAACACCATATATTTT
CASSYSLRTHDRSSTGNTIYF
>TRBJ1-2|TRBD1|NA|TRBV12-3/TRBV12-4
TGTGCCAGCAGCCGGGCACAGGGGTTGGGTGGCTACACCTTC
CASSRAQGLGGYTF
>TRBJ2-3|NA|NA|TRBV5-1
TGCGCCAGCAGCACGGGGGTCACAGATACGCAGTATTTT
CASSTGVTDTQYF
>TRBJ2-3|TRBD2|NA|TRBV12-3/TRBV12-4
TGTGCCAGCAGTTTTATGGCGGGGGGGCTTACAGATACGCAGTATTTT
CASSFMAGGLTDTQYF
>TRBJ1-1|NA|few|TRBV6-1
TGTGCCAGCAGCGCCAACACTGAAGCTTTCTTT
CASSANTEAFF
>TRBJ1-1|NA|few|TRBV12-3/TRBV12-4
TGTGCCAGCAGACGCTCCCCGTGGGGATTTGAAGCTTTCTTT
CASRRSPWGFEAFF
>TRBJ2-7|TRBD1|NA|TRBV5-1
TGCGCCAGCAGGCCGGCGAGGGGGCTGCGCCACTACGAGCAGTACTTC
CASRPARGLRHYEQYF
>TRBJ2-2|NA|few|TRBV2
TGTGCCAGCAACTCAAGGGTAGCGAACACCGGGGAGCTGTTTTTT
CASNSRVANTGELFF
>TRBJ1-4|TRBD1|NA|TRBV5-1
TGCGCCAGCAGCCCCACAGGGGTTCCAAATGAAAAACTGTTTTTT
CASSPTGVPNEKLFF
>TRBJ1-1|TRBD1|few|TRBV10-1
TGCGCCAGCAGTGAGTCACAGGGGACTGAAGCTTTCTTT
CASSESQGTEAFF
>TRBJ2-3|TRBD1|few|TRBV7-9
TGTGCCAGCAGCTTAGGACAGGGGAGATTTTCAGATACGCAGTATTTT
CASSLGQGRFSDTQYF
>TRBJ1-6|TRBD1|NA|TRBV12-3/TRBV12-4
TGTGCCAGCAGGCGACAGGGCGGGAATTCACCCCTCCACTTT
CASRRQGGNSPLHF
>TRBJ1-4|TRBD1|few|TRBV5-4
TGTGCCAGCAGCTTGAGGGGACAGGGAAGTGAAAAACTGTTTTTT
CASSLRGQGSEKLFF
>TRBJ1-5|NA|few|TRBV20-1
TGCAGTGCCCCAAGGGGGATTCGGCAGCCCCAGCATTTT
CSAPRGIRQPQHF
>TRBJ2-3|NA|few|TRBV19
TGTGCCAGTAACCGAAGGGGGGGAGACACAGATACGCAGTATTTT
CASNRRGGDTDTQYF
>TRBJ1-1|NA|NA|TRBV6-2/TRBV6-3
TGTGCCAGCAGCCACGGGACTGAAGCTTTCTTT
CASSHGTEAFF
>TRBJ1-5|TRBD1|NA|TRBV2
TGTGCCAGCAGTCTCTCAGGGGGTATTCAGCCCCAGCATTTT
CASSLSGGIQPQHF
>TRBJ1-2|NA|NA|TRBV5-4
TGTGCCAGCAGCCCCAAGGGGGGTGGCTACACCTTC
CASSPKGGGYTF
>TRBJ1-4|NA|once|TRBV5-1
TGCGCCAGCAGCGTTGGGAACGGGGGGGAAAAACTGTTTTTT
CASSVGNGGEKLFF
>TRBJ1-6|NA|few|TRBV2
TGTGCCAGCGGGGACGGCTATAATTCACCCCTCCACTTT
CASGDGYNSPLHF
>TRBJ1-6|NA|NA|TRBV12-3/TRBV12-4
TGTGCCAGCAGCCCAGAGGGGAGTACGTACTCACCCCTCCACTTT
CASSPEGSTYSPLHF